The entry below describes one TCR beta chain. Its antigen remains unidentified. Assay used: immunoSEQ multiplex PCR; TCRdb lists only in-frame clones, some missing. The sample comprises over 150,000 clones, about 91% of which are singletons, and 4.4% rests with the top ten. The V gene end was trimmed by 6 bases and the J gene end by 7 bases; junction bases not matched to a gene: 25. The CDR3 loop spans 19 amino acids. This sample stems from a study of T cell responses to AZD1222 COVID-19 vaccine. Study-wide results and caveats: Close to half of spike-specific TCRs reportedly recognize unmutated variant regions. Among vaccine-associated CD4 TCRs, coverage spanned spike, with dominance at 160-218 and 743-854. Following two doses of AZD1222, Spike-specific TCR breadth and depth rose. Donors were largely white British and mainly female; clonal diversity was possibly underestimated.

The sequence derives from an adult in good health. The V gene is TRBV23-1, the J gene TRBJ1-1, with 8 bases fitting TRBD1. TRBV23-1 is marked as an open reading frame, function uncertain. The specimen was peripheral blood, collected on day 0 of MenACWY control vaccination. The CDR3 reads CASSPNQVTRDRFLSEAFF. For the CDR3, the DNA is TGCGCCAGCAGCCCCAACCAGGTCACCCGGGACAGGTTTTTAAGTGAAGCTTTCTTT.